This is a list of T cell receptor beta chains from one sample in a study of beta chain features in type 1 diabetes. The assay was immunoSEQ multiplex PCR, and TCRdb's table has in-frame clones only and misses some. Found here are hundreds of thousands of clones, about 14% of them singletons; the top ten hold more than 6.5%. Input material: central memory CD4+ T cells from blood. These receptors all stem from a man in his thirties or forties in good health. The CDR3 runs from the conserved cysteine through the conserved F or W.

V gene	J gene	CDR3 protein
TRBV30	TRBJ1-1	CAWDRRGGTEAFF
TRBV30	TRBJ1-5	CAWSGQGAQHF
TRBV7-7	TRBJ2-5	CASSLGAQETQYF
TRBV7-2	TRBJ1-3	CASSGGTARNTIYF
TRBV5-1	TRBJ1-1	CASSRSLGRSSMNTEAFF
TRBV10-3	TRBJ2-1	CASSGSYNEQFF
TRBV7-9	TRBJ2-7	CASSLELGYEQYF
TRBV9	TRBJ2-5	CASSADPSGGGETQYF
TRBV2	TRBJ2-2	CASSDMGTGELFF
TRBV28	TRBJ1-6	CASSTHPSPLHF
TRBV6-1	TRBJ2-2	CASSEAWKGLDTGELFF
TRBV7-9	TRBJ1-2	CASSLARPMGRYGYTF
TRBV7-9	TRBJ2-5	CASSFFGSGETQYF
TRBV19	TRBJ2-1	CASSKAGGPYSEQFF
TRBV9	TRBJ2-3	CASSAKGLRTDTQYF
TRBV6-1	TRBJ1-1	CASSVALNTEAFF
TRBV4-3	TRBJ2-6	CASSYTGVGANVLTF
TRBV19	TRBJ1-1	CASSARELTQGAFF
TRBV2	TRBJ2-5	CASSGDETQYF
TRBV6-1	TRBJ2-3	CASSEYLSGSGDTQYF
TRBV6-5	TRBJ1-2	CASRKLNRGHYGYTF
TRBV7-3	TRBJ2-3	CASSPSGSTDTQYF
TRBV7-2	TRBJ2-7	CASSRNSYEQYF
TRBV7-9	TRBJ2-7	CASSFGSYEQYF
TRBV2	TRBJ2-3	CASRTRGTDTQYF
TRBV5-3	TRBJ1-6	CARSLDRDGNSPLHF
TRBV5-6	TRBJ2-1	CASSGRTSGRAKFEQFF
TRBV10-3	TRBJ1-1	CAISEYMTEAFF
TRBV2	TRBJ2-7	CASSEQGYEQYF
TRBV21-1	TRBJ2-3	CASSKRRQSGGFTDTQYF
TRBV5-1	TRBJ2-1	CASSLQYNEQFF
TRBV5-6	TRBJ2-3	CASSLGTSNTQYF
TRBV7-2	TRBJ1-4	CASSLRATNEKLFF
TRBV27	TRBJ1-4	CASSTISLGSPRPEKLFF
TRBV29-1	TRBJ1-4	CSVEEGGGRNEKLFF
TRBV28	TRBJ2-5	CASSLELQTRGEQYF
TRBV9	TRBJ2-1	CASSPSVGGLGGEQFF
TRBV11-2	TRBJ1-1	CASSAEFVEAFF
TRBV5-1	TRBJ2-7	CASSLGQGGYEQYF
TRBV29-1	TRBJ2-5	CSVQKEGATQYF
TRBV23-1	TRBJ2-5	CASSRGGQETQYF
TRBV4-3	TRBJ2-5	CASSVQIQETQYF
TRBV4-3	TRBJ1-1	CASSQQGQAEAFF
TRBV5-8	TRBJ1-1	CASSLQLGINTEAFF
TRBV6-5	TRBJ1-1	CAIRAGQGADEAFF
TRBV4-3	TRBJ2-3	CASSPGGHSTDTQYF
TRBV6-5	TRBJ2-1	CASIGAVNNEQFF
TRBV14	TRBJ2-3	CASTHRDRDRDTQYF
TRBV7-3	TRBJ2-3	CASTQGRTDTQYF
TRBV4-2	TRBJ2-3	CASSLGASTDTQYF
TRBV30	TRBJ2-1	CAWSVQGLNNEQFF
TRBV4-2	TRBJ2-7	CASETGTGTYEQYF
TRBV7-2	TRBJ2-5	CASSRDRLQETQYF